These 17 T cell receptor beta chains originate from one sample sequenced in a study of CXCR3-negative and CXCR3-positive naive CD8 T cells. The TRB libraries of cDNA were built by UMI-labeled 5' RACE. TCRdb re-called the 5' RACE reads; every CDR3 protein appears as one record, without DNA. This listing includes 45,000 to 55,000 distinct CDR3 sequences. The sample consisted of memory CD8+ T cells from blood. Receptor source: a human donor in good health. Some clones in this sample may be carry-over from other donors' samples.

V is TRBV28 and J is TRBJ2-3; TCRdb's assignment of TRBD2 cannot be checked, as there is no DNA. The CDR3 spans 17 residues. Germline V gives CDR1 MDHEN, CDR2 SYDVKM. This chain's CDR3 is CASSSPTSGGNTDTQYF.

The chain links TRBV6-6 to TRBJ2-5. Germline CDR1 is MNHNY and CDR2 is SVGAGI (reference sequence). CDR3 length: 11 amino acids. CDR3 amino acids: CASSLRETQYF.

This CDR3 reads CSVEQGSEQYF. The chain combines TRBV29-1 with TRBJ2-7; lacking DNA, the TRBD1 call made by TCRdb goes unchecked. The CDR3 is 11 residues long. The germline V gene has CDR1 SQVTM and CDR2 ANQGSEA.

The genes are TRBV7-8 and TRBJ2-7; the D gene TCRdb calls, TRBD2, cannot be checked with no DNA. The CDR3 totals 17 residues. The V gene's germline CDR1 is SGHVS and CDR2 FQNEAQ. CDR3 region: CASSPMTSGASAYEQYF.

The rearrangement joins TRBV19 to TRBJ2-2; TCRdb names TRBD1, which stays unverified in the absence of DNA. Germline V gene lookup returns CDR1 LNHDA and CDR2 SQIVND (reference sequence). The CDR3 length is 17 residues. CDR3 region: CASSIVQLQGPTGELFF.

The chain is built from TRBV12-3 or TRBV12-4 and TRBJ2-2. The CDR3 extends over 14 amino acids. CDR3 protein: CASSLGLSTGELFF.

The J gene is TRBJ2-7, the V gene TRBV5-1; lacking DNA, the TRBD1 call made by TCRdb goes unchecked. Germline V gene data show CDR1 as SGHRS and CDR2 as YFSETQ. The CDR3 covers 12 residues. CDR3 residues: CASSWTGAEQYF.

The chain recombines TRBV28 with TRBJ2-5; with no DNA, the TCRdb D assignment of TRBD2 cannot be verified. This CDR3 has 16 amino acids. Germline CDR1 and CDR2: MDHEN and SYDVKM. This CDR3 is CASSPPLAGGQETQYF.

This chain uses TRBV29-1 with TRBJ2-1. This CDR3 comprises 14 residues. CDR1 and CDR2 (germline): SQVTM, ANQGSEA. This CDR3 is CSAQETSSYNEQFF.

V usage is TRBV27 and J usage is TRBJ2-3; TCRdb calls TRBD2, which cannot be checked without DNA. Germline-derived CDR1 and CDR2 are MNHEY and SMNVEV (reference sequence). The length of the CDR3 is 18 residues. The CDR3 here is CASSLLDGRDDDTDTQYF.

V and J are TRBV29-1 and TRBJ2-3. This CDR3 comprises 11 residues. The germline V gene encodes CDR1 SQVTM and CDR2 ANQGSEA. This chain's CDR3 is CSVDRSGLRHF.

The chain couples TRBV4-3 to TRBJ2-1. The germline V gene encodes CDR1 LGHNA and CDR2 YSLEER. The CDR3 extends over 15 amino acids. The CDR3 protein is CASSQRDSSYNEQFF.

The rearrangement links TRBV3-1 to TRBJ1-4. The CDR3 has 12 amino acids. In germline, CDR1 is LGHDT, CDR2 YNNKEL (reference sequence). The CDR3 protein is CASSQVREKLFF.

The chain joins TRBV7-9 to TRBJ2-5; checking the TCRdb D call of TRBD2 is not possible without DNA. This CDR3 spans 13 amino acids. CDR1 is SEHNR and CDR2 is FQNEAQ in the germline V gene (reference sequence). Here the CDR3 reads CASSRSGLQTQYF.

This chain joins TRBV7-9 and TRBJ2-7. This CDR3 has 13 amino acids. Per the germline V gene, CDR1 is SEHNR and CDR2 is FQNEAQ (reference sequence). This chain's CDR3 is CASSLAYNSEEYF.

This chain connects TRBV13 to TRBJ2-7; TCRdb names TRBD1, which stays unverified in the absence of DNA. In germline, CDR1 is PRHDT, CDR2 FYEKMQ (reference sequence). This CDR3 comprises 15 residues. The CDR3 is CASSQPGQGFYEQYF.

The CDR3 here is CASSRNTGSSGTEAFF. The V call is TRBV4-1, the J call TRBJ1-1; TCRdb's D call of TRBD1 is untestable without DNA. The length of the CDR3 is 16 residues. The V gene's germline CDR1 is MGHRA and CDR2 YSYEKL.